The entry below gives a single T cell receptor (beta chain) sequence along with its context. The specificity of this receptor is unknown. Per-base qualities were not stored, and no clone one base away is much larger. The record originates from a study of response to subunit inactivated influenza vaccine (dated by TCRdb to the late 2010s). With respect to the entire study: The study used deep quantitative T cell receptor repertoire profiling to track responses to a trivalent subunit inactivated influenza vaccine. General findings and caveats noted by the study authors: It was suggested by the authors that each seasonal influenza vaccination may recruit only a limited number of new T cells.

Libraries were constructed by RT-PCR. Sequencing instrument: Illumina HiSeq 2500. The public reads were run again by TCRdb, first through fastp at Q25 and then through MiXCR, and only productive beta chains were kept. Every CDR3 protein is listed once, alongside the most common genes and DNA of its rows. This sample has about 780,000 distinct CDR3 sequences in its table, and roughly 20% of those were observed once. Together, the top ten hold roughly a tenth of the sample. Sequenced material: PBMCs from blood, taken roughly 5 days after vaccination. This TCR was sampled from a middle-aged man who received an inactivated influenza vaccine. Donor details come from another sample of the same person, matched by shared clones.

The CDR3 protein is CATGDTASEQYF. The base sequence is TGTGCCACCGGAGACACGGCTAGCGAGCAGTACTTC. The chain is encoded by TRBV7-8 joined to TRBJ2-7; the D gene remains uncertain. The junction carries 16 bases between V and J, which are trimmed by 10 bases and 6 bases respectively. The germline V gene specifies SGHVS as CDR1 and FQNEAQ as CDR2. The cysteine opens and the phenylalanine closes a CDR3 of 12 amino acids. Of the read, only the CDR3 DNA is kept; its 36 bases are in frame from base 1. When the CDR3 is completed using the reference TRBV7-8 and TRBJ2-7 genes on either side, the full variable domain is GAGVSQSPRYKVAKRGQDVALRCDPISGHVSLFWYQQALGQGPEFLTYFQNEAQLDKSGLPSDRFFAERPEGSVSTLKIQRTQQEDSAVYLCATGDTASEQYFGPGTRLTVT.